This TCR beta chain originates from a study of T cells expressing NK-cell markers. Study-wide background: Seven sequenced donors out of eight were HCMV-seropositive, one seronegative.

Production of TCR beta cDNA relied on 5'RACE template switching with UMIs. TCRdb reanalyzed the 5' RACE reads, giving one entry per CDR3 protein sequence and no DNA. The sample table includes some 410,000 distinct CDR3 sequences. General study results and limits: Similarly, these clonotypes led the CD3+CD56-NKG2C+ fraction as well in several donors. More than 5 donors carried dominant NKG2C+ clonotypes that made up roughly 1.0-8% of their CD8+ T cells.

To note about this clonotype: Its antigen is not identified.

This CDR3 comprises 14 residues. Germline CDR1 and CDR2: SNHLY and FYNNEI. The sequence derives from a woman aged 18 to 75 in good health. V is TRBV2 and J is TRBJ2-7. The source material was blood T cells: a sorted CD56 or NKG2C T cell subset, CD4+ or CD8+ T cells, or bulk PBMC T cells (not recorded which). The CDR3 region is CASSFTESSYEQYF.